This TCR beta chain was observed in a study of T cell repertoires in cytomegalovirus infection. Study-level background: Selection of CMV epitopes for the study included recently identified HLA-C-restricted and well-studied HLA-B-restricted ones. Findings and limits, study-wide: The ex vivo response was dominated by HLA-C-restricted CMV-specific TCR beta clonotypes.

One entry per CDR3 protein, called by TCRdb with MiXCR from the reads. The sample has about 71,000 distinct CDR3 sequences; roughly 22% are singletons. For this clonotype: Its target is unknown.

Germline CDR1 is SQVTM and CDR2 is ANQGSEA. V dropped 2 bases and J dropped 0 bases, with 5 bases sitting between them. This CDR3 contains 12 residues. This chain uses TRBV29-1 with TRBJ2-7, with D hard to call. This specimen consisted of CD8+ T cells from cultured PBMCs, obtained from culture after CMV antigen stimulation. This TCR was sampled from a human donor in good health (CMV status not recorded). Some clones in this sample may be carry-over from other donors' samples. The CDR3 loop is CSVESVSYEQYF. The CDR3 bases are TGCAGCGTTGAATCAGTCTCCTACGAGCAGTACTTC.